The clone carrying this T cell receptor beta chain was counted between two and nine times. Its antigen is still unknown. TCR beta CDR3 regions were amplified from RNA transcripts. When the TCR CDR3 underwent first-round RT-PCR, the HTBI primer set was used. MiXCR, applied by TCRdb to the multiplex PCR reads, yields one record per CDR3 protein. In the table there are 300,000 to 500,000 distinct CDR3 sequences, about 15% of which are singletons. These data belong to a study of T cells in Graves' hyperthyroidism and ophthalmopathy. The overall study: Upon initial diagnosis and before any treatment, peripheral blood was collected.

Study observations and caveats: Most clonotypes expanded in thyroid above 0.001 were likewise present in blood. The model made its ophthalmopathy prediction, and onset followed a median roughly six months later.

Germline CDR1 is MNHEY and CDR2 is SMNVEV (reference sequence). V lost 4 bases to trimming and J lost 2 bases, with 16 bases between them. The CDR3 has 16 amino acids. The sequence was obtained from a woman aged 25 to 39 with Graves' hyperthyroidism. Input material: blood. The chain carries TRBV27 and TRBJ2-3, with D uncertain. The CDR3 DNA is TGTGCCAGCAGTTCTGCCACACGAAATCCCACAGATACGCAGTATTTT. It codes for CASSSATRNPTDTQYF.